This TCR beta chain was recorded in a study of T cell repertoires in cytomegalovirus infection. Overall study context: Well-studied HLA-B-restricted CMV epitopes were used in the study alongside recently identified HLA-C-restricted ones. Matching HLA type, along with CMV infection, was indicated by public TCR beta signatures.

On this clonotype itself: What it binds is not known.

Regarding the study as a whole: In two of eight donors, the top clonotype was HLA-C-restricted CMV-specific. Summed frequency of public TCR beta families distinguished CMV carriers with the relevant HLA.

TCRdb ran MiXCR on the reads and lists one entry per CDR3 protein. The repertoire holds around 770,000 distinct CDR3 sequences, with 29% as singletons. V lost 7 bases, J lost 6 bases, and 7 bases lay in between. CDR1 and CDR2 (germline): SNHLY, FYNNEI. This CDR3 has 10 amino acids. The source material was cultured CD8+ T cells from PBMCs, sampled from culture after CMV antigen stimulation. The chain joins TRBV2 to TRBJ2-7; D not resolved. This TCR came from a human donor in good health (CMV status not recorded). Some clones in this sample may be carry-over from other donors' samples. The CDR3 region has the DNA TGTGCCAGCAAAACCAGCGAGCAGTACTTC. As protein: CASKTSEQYF.